This T cell receptor beta chain came from a study of blood T cells in healthy people across ages (dated by TCRdb to the mid-2010s). Looking at the study overall: In model experiments, template switching captured about one uniquely barcoded TCR beta cDNA molecule for every two T cells. Using deep sequencing normalized with unique cDNA molecular identifiers, the study measured how TCR beta repertoire diversity changes with age. The study analyzed two additional independent replicas of 1 million unique cDNA reads from the same blood draw for two donors, one aged 18 to 30 and one aged 80 or older. Four age groups were formed from the donors: young (average about 16 years), middle-aged (approximately 40), aged (roughly 56) and long-lived (less than 85). To avoid experimental bias, donors of different ages were spread randomly across the sequencing lanes.

The library was obtained by 5' RACE. The listed sequencing device is Illumina HiSeq 2500. A second PCR of about 6 to 11 cycles was performed with a sample-barcoded 5' primer and a J-beta primer mix. A template-switch 5' adaptor carrying 12 random nucleotides introduced a unique molecular identifier onto each TCR beta cDNA molecule. Each sample yielded at least 2.5 million CDR3-containing paired-end reads. First-strand cDNA was synthesized from all RNA with the Mint cDNA synthesis kit, primed by a TRBC-specific oligonucleotide. Following uracil-DNA glycosylase treatment, a first 18-cycle PCR with universal primers M1SS and BC2_uni_R was performed on all cDNA. The source study handled its data this way. For normalization, 1 million high-quality reads, each with a distinct molecular identifier, were randomly selected from each sample. Reads with shared molecular identifiers were discarded instead of being binned into consensus sequences. CDR3 identification, clonotype clustering and error correction used MiTCR with a Q25 quality threshold and the strictest error-elimination algorithm. A nonparametric unseen species model with Euler transformation was used to estimate lower-bound total TCR beta diversity. TCRdb reprocessing: public reads trimmed at Q25 with fastp, clones called with MiXCR, in-frame beta chains kept. Rows are combined by CDR3 protein, so each entry shows the most common genes and DNA. These V and J calls derive from TCRdb rather than the authors' analysis. The sample table lists roughly 500,000 distinct CDR3 sequences, approximately 27% of them with a count of one. The top ten clonotypes cover roughly 20% of the sample.

The roughly 39 donors, aged about 6 to 100 years, were systemically healthy Caucasian individuals from Russia. Each donor gave about 9.8 milliliters of peripheral blood, drawn into EDTA-treated Vacutainer tubes. PBMCs were isolated by Ficoll-Paque density-gradient centrifugation, with at least 6 million obtained per sample. Total RNA, at least 6 micrograms per sample, was extracted from PBMCs with Trizol reagent. For every donor, an aliquot of PBMCs went through flow cytometry to measure the percentages of naive CD45RAhigh/CD27high T cells. V loses 1 base, J loses 0 bases, and the germline ends lie 10 bases apart. The CDR3 sequence holds 15 residues, the cysteine and phenylalanine included. The entry retains the CDR3 DNA only, 45 bases that are in frame from base 1. Sequences DFQATT (CDR1) and SNEGSKA (CDR2) are obtained from the germline V gene (reference sequence). Study-level results and caveats: Because the CMV infection status of the donors was unknown, age-related changes in expanded clonotypes may potentially have been confounded. Because profiling used bulk unsorted PBMCs, naive and antigen-experienced compartments could not be compared conclusively. Total diversity estimates from one million sequenced T cells were considered lower bounds and underestimates. Compared with the aged group, the long-lived group had more naive CD4+ T cells, fewer expanded clones and increased TCR diversity, a pattern suggesting age selection. As age increased, observed TCR beta diversity per million T cells dropped in a roughly linear way, and a significant reduction was already evident by age 40. There was a strong correlation between observed TCR beta diversity and the percentage of naive T cells measured by flow cytometry.

Concerning this clonotype: Its antigen is not yet known. Base qualities were left out, and no much larger clone turns up one base away.

The receptor chain draws on TRBV20-1 and TRBJ1-3, with the D gene too uncertain to name. Sequencing used blood. The source is a woman in her seventies in good health. The CDR3 is CSARGGEYSGNTIYF. Read as DNA, the sequence is TGCAGTGCTAGAGGTGGGGAGTACTCTGGAAACACCATATATTTT.